Listed below are T cell receptor beta chains from one sample, sequenced in a study of tumor T cells in aggressive B-cell lymphoma. The repertoire was sequenced with immunoSEQ multiplex PCR; TCRdb's copy has only in-frame clones and lacks some. The sample has about 7,900 clones, about 85% seen once. The specimen sequenced was tumor tissue. These receptors all come from an adult with diffuse large B cell lymphoma. CDR3s leave out the opening cysteine and the closing phenylalanine or tryptophan. The order of the fields is V gene, J gene, CDR3 protein.

V: TRBV19
J: TRBJ1-1
CDR3: ASSARRENTEAF

V: TRBV7-3
J: TRBJ2-2
CDR3: ASSLTRLAGELF

V: TRBV5-4
J: TRBJ2-4
CDR3: ASSLVAGQLNIQY

V: TRBV6-5
J: TRBJ2-7
CDR3: ASSPGGSHEQH

V: TRBV15
J: TRBJ2-1
CDR3: ATSRPPGQNNEQF

V: TRBV7-8
J: TRBJ2-5
CDR3: ASSLGLAGEKTQY

V: TRBV7-2
J: TRBJ2-5
CDR3: ASSSTRETQY

V: TRBV11-1
J: TRBJ1-6
CDR3: ASSYRAGDSPLH

V: TRBV5-1
J: TRBJ2-7
CDR3: ASSGVTSGRGFVQY

V: TRBV29-1
J: TRBJ2-7
CDR3: SVETGTSGSEQY